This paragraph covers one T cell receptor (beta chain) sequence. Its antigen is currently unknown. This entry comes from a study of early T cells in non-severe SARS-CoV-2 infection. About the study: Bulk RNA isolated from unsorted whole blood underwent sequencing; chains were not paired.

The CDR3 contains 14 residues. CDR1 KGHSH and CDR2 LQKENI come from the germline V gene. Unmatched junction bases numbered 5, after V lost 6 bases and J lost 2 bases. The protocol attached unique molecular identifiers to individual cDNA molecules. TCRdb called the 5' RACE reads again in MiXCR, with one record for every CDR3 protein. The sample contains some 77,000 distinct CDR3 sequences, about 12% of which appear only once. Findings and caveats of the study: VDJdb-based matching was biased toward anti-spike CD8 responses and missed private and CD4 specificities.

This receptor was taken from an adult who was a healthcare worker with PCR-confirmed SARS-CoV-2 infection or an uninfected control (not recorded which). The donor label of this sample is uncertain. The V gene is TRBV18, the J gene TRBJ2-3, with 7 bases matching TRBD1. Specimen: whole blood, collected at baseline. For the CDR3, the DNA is TGTGCCAGCTCTCTGACAGGGTACACAGATACGCAGTATTTT. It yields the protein CASSLTGYTDTQYF.